The 25 T cell receptor beta chains given below trace back to one sample, sequenced in a study of patients and donors after allogeneic stem cell transplantation. In TCRdb, the RT-PCR reads were re-called with MiXCR into one record per CDR3 protein. The table records 400,000 to 450,000 distinct CDR3 sequences, 16% of them present only once. The sample consisted of blood, either unsorted or a sorted T cell fraction (not recorded which). These receptor sequences come from a human donor who was either an allogeneic HSCT recipient or a stem cell or donor lymphocyte infusion donor (not recorded which). It is not recorded whose cells these are; they may come from a transplant donor.

DNA for the CDR3: TGCAGTGCTAGAGATAGTCGCCCAGGGAGCGTAACCCAGTACTTC. Its protein is CSARDSRPGSVTQYF. The rearrangement joins TRBV20-1 to TRBJ2-5, with D perhaps TRBD1 or TRBD2 (5 bases each). The CDR3 consists of 15 residues. From germline, CDR1 is DFQATT and CDR2 SNEGSKA (reference sequence). The V end lost 0 bases, the J end lost 8 bases, and 19 bases lay between the germline ends.

This clonotype was picked up a small number of times. The rearrangement uses TRBV27 and TRBJ2-3, with TRBD1 matching 8 bases. V lost 5 bases to trimming and J lost 4 bases; unmatched junction nucleotides: 5. This CDR3 has 14 amino acids. Germline V lookup: CDR1 MNHEY, CDR2 SMNVEV (reference sequence). CDR3 sequence (DNA): TGTGCCAGCAGTGTCGACAGGGGTGCAGATACGCAGTATTTT. Encoded protein: CASSVDRGADTQYF.

CDR3 sequence (DNA): TGTGCCTGGAAAATTCGAGAGACCCAGTACTTC. Translated, it gives CAWKIRETQYF. The chain has TRBV30 and TRBJ2-5; D unresolved. Germline values: CDR1 GTSNPN, CDR2 SVGIG (reference sequence). Trimming stripped 4 bases from V and 4 bases from J, with 7 bases between. The CDR3 has 11 residues.

V and J are TRBV5-4 and TRBJ1-1; D gene uncertain. Per germline, CDR1 SGHNT and CDR2 YYREEE (reference sequence). The CDR3 consists of 15 residues. The germline V and J ends were trimmed by 3 bases and 1 base, with 13 bases remaining between them. The CDR3 here is CASSWAGSGNTEAFF. The CDR3 region has the DNA TGTGCCAGCAGCTGGGCCGGGTCTGGGAACACTGAAGCTTTCTTT.

V usage is TRBV9 and J usage is TRBJ2-1; 9 nucleotides line up with TRBD2. The germline CDR1 and CDR2 sequences are SGDLS and YYNGEE. The CDR3 is made up of 15 amino acids. J lost 9 bases, V lost 0 bases, and 7 bases had no gene match. In DNA, the CDR3 is TGTGCCAGCAGCGTAGTGGGCGGGAGGGAATCTGAGCAGTTCTTC. As protein: CASSVVGGRESEQFF.

J is TRBJ2-1 and V is TRBV7-8, with D unclear. Trimming removed 5 bases at V and 5 bases at J, with 16 bases between. Per the germline V gene, CDR1 is SGHVS and CDR2 is FQNEAQ. The CDR3 is 15 amino acids. CDR3 DNA: TGTGCCAGCAGCCACCCGGACCTGTACAACAATGAGCAGTTCTTC. It translates to CASSHPDLYNNEQFF.

This clonotype has only a few counts. This rearrangement joins TRBV10-3 to TRBJ2-1; D possibly corresponds to TRBD1 (5 bases). Germline values: CDR1 ENHRY, CDR2 SYGVKD. This CDR3 has 14 amino acids. V shed 11 bases and J shed 3 bases, with 17 bases lying between them. CDR3 nucleotides: TGTGCCGCCCGGCCAGGGAAGGACTACAATGAGCAGTTCTTC. This translates into CAARPGKDYNEQFF.

This clonotype was seen repeatedly, ten times or more. The chain links TRBV27 to TRBJ1-2; no definite D call. Germline CDR1 and CDR2: MNHEY and SMNVEV (reference sequence). CDR3 length: 11 amino acids. V was clipped by 7 bases and J by 6 bases, with 9 bases between them. The CDR3 protein is CASTAGNGYTF. The CDR3 DNA is TGTGCCAGCACCGCGGGAAATGGCTACACCTTC.

In its sample, this clonotype was seen a few times. V gene TRBV6-1 combines with J gene TRBJ2-2; 7 nucleotides agree with TRBD1. The trim removed 6 bases at V and 5 bases at J, leaving 6 bases unmatched. The CDR3 runs 14 residues. Germline-derived CDR1 and CDR2 are MNHNS and SASEGT. The CDR3: CASRPTGDTGELFF. CDR3 sequence (DNA): TGTGCCAGCAGACCAACAGGGGATACCGGGGAGCTGTTTTTT.

This clonotype was seen a few times. The CDR3 coding sequence is TGTGCCAGCAGTTTACTCAGGGGGGGTTATGGCTACACCTTC. Translation gives CASSLLRGGYGYTF. V gene TRBV27 combines with J gene TRBJ1-2, with TRBD1 matching over 7 bases. Trimming took 2 bases from V and 5 from J; bases not matched to a gene: 5. Germline V gives CDR1 MNHEY, CDR2 SMNVEV (reference sequence). This CDR3 region has 14 residues.

This rearrangement joins TRBV6-1 to TRBJ1-2; D remains ambiguous. Per germline, CDR1 MNHNS and CDR2 SASEGT. V gave up 2 bases and J gave up 8 bases, with 12 bases separating them. The CDR3 runs 13 residues. The CDR3 here is CASSETTKWGYTF. The CDR3 nucleotides are TGTGCCAGCAGTGAAACTACAAAATGGGGCTACACCTTC.

The rearrangement joins TRBV4-3 to TRBJ2-7; D not resolved. Per germline, CDR1 LGHNA and CDR2 YSLEER. V was cut by 0 bases and J by 3 bases, with 12 bases left in between. The CDR3 covers 15 residues. Here the CDR3 DNA reads TGCGCCAGCAGCCAAGAAGGCGTAGCCCACTACGAGCAGTACTTC. This codes for CASSQEGVAHYEQYF.

The table lists this clonotype with many counts. Here the CDR3 reads CSVEGQTYEQYF. The CDR3 DNA follows: TGCAGCGTTGAGGGACAGACCTACGAGCAGTACTTC. The chain couples TRBV29-1 to TRBJ2-7; the match to TRBD1 covers 7 bases. CDR3 length: 12 amino acids. V shed 3 bases, J shed 2 bases, and the junction held 1 base outside the gene matches. Germline-derived CDR1 and CDR2 are SQVTM and ANQGSEA.

This clonotype turned up a few times. The chain employs TRBV19 and TRBJ2-2; unclear D gene. The CDR3 is 15 residues long. Trimming stripped 5 bases from V and 6 bases from J, with 16 bases between. Germline V gene sequence: CDR1 LNHDA, CDR2 SQIVND (reference sequence). CDR3 region: CASSGRGSSAGELFF. The DNA of the CDR3 is TGTGCCAGTAGTGGTCGTGGTAGTTCGGCCGGGGAGCTGTTTTTT.

In its sample, this clonotype was seen a few times. The V and J genes are TRBV20-1 and TRBJ2-7, with 7 bases aligning to TRBD2. Germline V gives CDR1 DFQATT, CDR2 SNEGSKA (reference sequence). V lost 2 bases to trimming and J lost 0 bases; unmatched junction nucleotides: 4. CDR3 size: 14 residues. In nucleotides, the CDR3 is TGCAGTGCTAGACCGGGAGGAAGCTCCTACGAGCAGTACTTC. This codes for CSARPGGSSYEQYF.

This clonotype was picked up a small number of times. V is TRBV11-2 and J is TRBJ2-7; D may match TRBD1 or TRBD2 (5 bases each). This CDR3 has 16 amino acids. The germline V gene encodes CDR1 SGHAT and CDR2 FQNNGV. Trimming removed 5 bases from V and 2 bases from J, with 19 bases in between. CDR3 coding DNA: TGTGCCAGCAGCCAGGGCCGGGACCGCCAAACCTACGAGCAGTACTTC. Translation: CASSQGRDRQTYEQYF.

This clonotype was found a few times. V gene TRBV5-1 combines with J gene TRBJ2-1, with D hard to call. Looked up from germline, CDR1 is SGHRS and CDR2 is YFSETQ. The V gene lost 5 bases and the J gene lost 3 bases, with 15 bases spanning the gap. The CDR3 length is 15 residues. CDR3 in amino acids: CASRKDQQFYNEQFF. Written as DNA, the CDR3 is TGCGCCAGCAGAAAGGACCAGCAATTCTACAATGAGCAGTTCTTC.

Here the CDR3 DNA reads TGCAGTGCTAGGACAGGCCCATTGGTTTACAATGAGCAGTTCTTC. Its protein product is CSARTGPLVYNEQFF. The rearrangement links TRBV20-1 to TRBJ2-1, with D tentatively TRBD1 (6 bases). In germline, CDR1 is DFQATT, CDR2 SNEGSKA (reference sequence). Trimming removed 3 bases at V and 4 bases at J, with 16 bases between. This CDR3 contains 15 residues.

This clonotype occurred a few times. J is TRBJ2-5 and V is TRBV5-1, with 11 positions matching TRBD2. The V gene end was trimmed by 0 bases and the J gene end by 4 bases; junction bases not matched to a gene: 8. The CDR3 contains 17 residues. Germline CDR1 and CDR2: SGHRS and YFSETQ. The CDR3 sequence: CASSLVPSGRSRETQYF. The CDR3 DNA reads TGCGCCAGCAGCTTGGTACCTAGCGGGAGGTCTCGAGAGACCCAGTACTTC.

In nucleotides, the CDR3 is TGTGCCAGCAGCGTAGAAGTATTCGGGACAGAGAACATTCAGTACTTC. Translated: CASSVEVFGTENIQYF. The chain has TRBV9 and TRBJ2-4, with TRBD1 matching over 7 bases. Germline CDR1 reads SGDLS; CDR2 reads YYNGEE. The CDR3 is 16 residues long. With 0 bases clipped from V and 7 bases from J, the junction kept 10 bases outside the gene matches.

This clonotype came up a few times. This chain connects TRBV4-1 to TRBJ2-1; the D gene is possibly TRBD2 (5 bases). CDR3 length equals 15 residues. Looked up from germline, CDR1 is MGHRA and CDR2 is YSYEKL. Trimming removed 1 base at V and 8 bases at J, with 15 bases between. The DNA of the CDR3 is TGCGCCAGCAGCCAAGGAGGGAGCCGAATTGATGAGCAGTTCTTC. Protein product: CASSQGGSRIDEQFF.

This chain links TRBV12-3 or TRBV12-4 with TRBJ1-3; TRBD1 matches at 8 bases. Trimming cost V 6 bases and J 1 base; bases outside gene matches: 5. This CDR3 comprises 15 residues. CDR3 in DNA: TGTGCCAGCAGGATTACAGGGGGTTCTGGAAACACCATATATTTT. Translating gives CASRITGGSGNTIYF.

This chain joins TRBV29-1 and TRBJ2-7; D is tentatively TRBD1 or TRBD2 (5 bases each). This CDR3 is 13 amino acids long. V was pared by 5 bases and J by 4 bases, with 15 bases between. Germline CDR1 and CDR2: SQVTM and ANQGSEA. In nucleotides, the CDR3 is TGCAGCGTTCCCGGGGCCGGCCCTTACGAGCAGTACTTC. This codes for CSVPGAGPYEQYF.

The chain joins TRBV11-3 to TRBJ2-5; the match to TRBD1 covers 8 bases. V lost 3 bases and J lost 4; bases outside the gene matches: 7. The CDR3 totals 15 residues. Germline CDR1 SGHNT, CDR2 YENEEA. CDR3 DNA sequence: TGTGCCAGCAGCTTGACAGGGGTTGGGACAGAGACCCAGTACTTC. Protein: CASSLTGVGTETQYF.

The rearrangement joins TRBV19 to TRBJ1-1, with 9 bases that match TRBD1. Losses at the gene ends were 10 bases for V and 1 base for J; bases not matched to a gene: 7. Per the germline V gene, CDR1 is LNHDA and CDR2 is SQIVND (reference sequence). CDR3 length equals 14 residues. CDR3 bases: TGTGCCACGTTACAGGACAGGGGGAACACTGAAGCTTTCTTT. Translation gives CATLQDRGNTEAFF. Together with reference TRBV19 and TRBJ1-1, the CDR3 gives the full variable domain: DGGITQSPKYLFRKEGQNVTLSCEQNLNHDAMYWYRQDPGQGLRLIYYSQIVNDFQKGDIAEGYSVSREKKESFPLTVTSAQKNPTAFYLCATLQDRGNTEAFFGQGTRLTVV.